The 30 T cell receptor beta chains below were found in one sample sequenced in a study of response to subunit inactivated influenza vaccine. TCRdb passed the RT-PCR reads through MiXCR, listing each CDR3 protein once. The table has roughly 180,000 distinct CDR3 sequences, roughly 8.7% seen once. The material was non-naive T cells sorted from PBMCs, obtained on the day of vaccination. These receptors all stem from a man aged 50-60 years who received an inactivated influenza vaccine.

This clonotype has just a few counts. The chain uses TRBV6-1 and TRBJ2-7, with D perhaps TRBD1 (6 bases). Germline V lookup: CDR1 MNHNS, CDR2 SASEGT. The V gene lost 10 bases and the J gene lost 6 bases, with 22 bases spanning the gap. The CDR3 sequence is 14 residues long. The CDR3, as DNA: TGTGCCACCGCCTCCTCACAGGGATATCGCGAGCAGTACTTC. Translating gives CATASSQGYREQYF.

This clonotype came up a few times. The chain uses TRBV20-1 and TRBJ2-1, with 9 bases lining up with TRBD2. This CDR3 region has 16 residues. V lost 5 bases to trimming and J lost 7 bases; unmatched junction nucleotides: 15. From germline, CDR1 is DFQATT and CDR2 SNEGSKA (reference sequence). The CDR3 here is CSAVVLAGVSGNEQFF. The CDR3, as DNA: TGCAGTGCTGTGGTATTAGCGGGAGTTTCGGGGAATGAGCAGTTCTTC.

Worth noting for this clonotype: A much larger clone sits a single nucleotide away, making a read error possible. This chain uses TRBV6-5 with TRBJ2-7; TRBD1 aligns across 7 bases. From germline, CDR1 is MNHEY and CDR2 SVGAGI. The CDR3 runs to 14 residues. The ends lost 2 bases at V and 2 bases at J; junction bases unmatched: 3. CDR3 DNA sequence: TGTGCCAGCAGTTACGGGACAGACACCTACGAGCAGTACTTC. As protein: CASSYGTDTYEQYF.

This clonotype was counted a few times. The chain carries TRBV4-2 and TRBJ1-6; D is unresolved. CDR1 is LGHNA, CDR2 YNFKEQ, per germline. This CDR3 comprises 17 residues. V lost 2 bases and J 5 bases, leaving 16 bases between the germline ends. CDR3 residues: CASSQWPRVIDNSPLHF. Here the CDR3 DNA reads TGTGCCAGCAGCCAATGGCCGAGGGTAATCGATAATTCACCCCTCCACTTT.

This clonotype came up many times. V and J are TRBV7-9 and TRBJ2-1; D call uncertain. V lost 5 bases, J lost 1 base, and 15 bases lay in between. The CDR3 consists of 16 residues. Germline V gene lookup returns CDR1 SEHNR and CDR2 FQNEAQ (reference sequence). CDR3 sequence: CASSTQHESSYNEQFF. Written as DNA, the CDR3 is TGTGCCAGCAGCACCCAGCACGAGTCATCCTACAATGAGCAGTTCTTC.

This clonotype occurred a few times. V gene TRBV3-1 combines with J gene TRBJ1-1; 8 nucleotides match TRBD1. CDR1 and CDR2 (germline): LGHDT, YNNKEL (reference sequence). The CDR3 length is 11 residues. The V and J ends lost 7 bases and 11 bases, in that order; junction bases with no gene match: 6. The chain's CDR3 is CASTGQGGAFF. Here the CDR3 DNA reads TGTGCCAGCACCGGACAGGGTGGGGCTTTCTTT.

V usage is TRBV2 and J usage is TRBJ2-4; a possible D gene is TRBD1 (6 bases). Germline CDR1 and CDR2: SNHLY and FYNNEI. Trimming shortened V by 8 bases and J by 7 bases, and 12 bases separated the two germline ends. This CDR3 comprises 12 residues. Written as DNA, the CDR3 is TGTGCCAGCGGGCAGGGGATCAACATTCAGTACTTC. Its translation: CASGQGINIQYF.

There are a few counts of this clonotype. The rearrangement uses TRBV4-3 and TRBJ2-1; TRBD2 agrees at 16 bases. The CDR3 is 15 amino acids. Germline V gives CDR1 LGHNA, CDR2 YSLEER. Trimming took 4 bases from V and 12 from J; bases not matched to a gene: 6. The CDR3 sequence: CASSPGTSGRVGQFF. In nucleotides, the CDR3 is TGCGCCAGCAGCCCGGGGACTAGCGGGAGGGTGGGGCAGTTCTTC.

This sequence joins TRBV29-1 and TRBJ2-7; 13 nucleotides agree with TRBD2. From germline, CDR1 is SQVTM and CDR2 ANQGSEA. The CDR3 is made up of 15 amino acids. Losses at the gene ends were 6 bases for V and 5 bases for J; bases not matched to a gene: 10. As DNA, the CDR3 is TGCAGCGTAGCTTTCGGACTAGCGGGAGTCAACGAGCAGTACTTC. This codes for CSVAFGLAGVNEQYF.

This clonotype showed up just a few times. This CDR3 is CASSPVGHITDTQYF. The CDR3, as DNA: TGTGCCAGCTCACCCGTGGGACATATCACAGATACGCAGTATTTT. V is TRBV18 and J is TRBJ2-3, with D possibly TRBD1 on 6 matching bases. CDR3 size: 15 residues. Deletions cut 3 bases from V and 2 bases from J, with 12 bases between. Germline values: CDR1 KGHSH, CDR2 LQKENI.

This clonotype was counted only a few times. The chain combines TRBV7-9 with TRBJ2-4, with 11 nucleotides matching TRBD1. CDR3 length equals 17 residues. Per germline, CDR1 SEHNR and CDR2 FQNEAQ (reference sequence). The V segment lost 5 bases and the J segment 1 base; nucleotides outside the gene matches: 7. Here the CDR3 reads CASSPGQGVWAKNIQYF. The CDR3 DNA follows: TGTGCCAGCAGCCCGGGACAGGGGGTGTGGGCCAAAAACATTCAGTACTTC.

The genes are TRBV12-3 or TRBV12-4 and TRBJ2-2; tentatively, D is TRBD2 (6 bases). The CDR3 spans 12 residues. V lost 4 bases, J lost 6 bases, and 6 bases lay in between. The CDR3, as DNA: TGTGCCAGCAGTTCGGGGGCCGGGGAGCTGTTTTTT. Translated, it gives CASSSGAGELFF.

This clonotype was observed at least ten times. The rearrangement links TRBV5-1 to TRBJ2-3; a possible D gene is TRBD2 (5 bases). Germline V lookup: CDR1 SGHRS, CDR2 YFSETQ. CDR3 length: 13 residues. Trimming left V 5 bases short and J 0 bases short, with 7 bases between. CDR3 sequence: CASREGSTDTQYF. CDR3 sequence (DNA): TGCGCCAGCAGAGAGGGCAGCACAGATACGCAGTATTTT.

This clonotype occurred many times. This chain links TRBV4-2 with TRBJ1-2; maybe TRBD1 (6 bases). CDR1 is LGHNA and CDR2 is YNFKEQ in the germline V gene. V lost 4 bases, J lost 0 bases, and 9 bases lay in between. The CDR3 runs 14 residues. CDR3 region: CASSRDTANYGYTF. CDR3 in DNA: TGTGCCAGCAGCCGGGACACAGCTAACTATGGCTACACCTTC.

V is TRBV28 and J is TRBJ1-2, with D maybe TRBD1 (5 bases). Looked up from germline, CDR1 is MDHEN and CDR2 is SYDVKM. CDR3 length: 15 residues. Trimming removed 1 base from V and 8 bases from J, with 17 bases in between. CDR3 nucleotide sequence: TGTGCCAGCAGTTTATCGGGCAGGGAATCTCGGGGCTACACCTTC. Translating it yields CASSLSGRESRGYTF.

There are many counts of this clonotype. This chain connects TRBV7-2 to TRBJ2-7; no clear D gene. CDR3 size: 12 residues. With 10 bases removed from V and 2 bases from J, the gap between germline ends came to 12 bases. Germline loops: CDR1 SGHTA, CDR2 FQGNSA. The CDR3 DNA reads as TGTGCCACCAGAGGTGGAACCTACGAGCAGTACTTC. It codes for CATRGGTYEQYF.

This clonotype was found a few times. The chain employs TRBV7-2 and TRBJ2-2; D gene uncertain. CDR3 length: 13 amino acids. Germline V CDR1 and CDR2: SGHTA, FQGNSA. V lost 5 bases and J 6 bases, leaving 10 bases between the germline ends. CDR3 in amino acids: CASSVTVPGELFF. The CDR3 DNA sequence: TGTGCCAGCAGCGTGACGGTCCCCGGGGAGCTGTTTTTT.

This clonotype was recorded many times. As DNA, the CDR3 is TGCAGTGCTAGAGCCCGAAGGACAGGAAACACCGGGGAGCTGTTTTTT. This translates into CSARARRTGNTGELFF. The V gene is TRBV20-1, the J gene TRBJ2-2; 7 bases match TRBD1. The CDR3 runs to 16 residues. The ends lost 1 base at V and 2 bases at J; junction bases unmatched: 7. CDR1 and CDR2 (germline): DFQATT, SNEGSKA (reference sequence).

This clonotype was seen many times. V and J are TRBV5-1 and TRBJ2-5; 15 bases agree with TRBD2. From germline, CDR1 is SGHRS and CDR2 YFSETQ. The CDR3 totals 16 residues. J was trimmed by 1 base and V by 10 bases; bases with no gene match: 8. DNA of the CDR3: TGCGCCTCCCGGACTAGCGGGAGGGCTCCCCAAGAGACCCAGTACTTC. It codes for CASRTSGRAPQETQYF.

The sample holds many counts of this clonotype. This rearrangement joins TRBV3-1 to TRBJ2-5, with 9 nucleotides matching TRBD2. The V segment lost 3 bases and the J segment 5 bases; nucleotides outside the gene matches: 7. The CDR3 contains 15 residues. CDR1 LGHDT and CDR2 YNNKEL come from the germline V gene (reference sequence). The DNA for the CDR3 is TGTGCCAGCAGCCAGACTCTAGCGGGGTTTGAGACCCAGTACTTC. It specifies CASSQTLAGFETQYF.

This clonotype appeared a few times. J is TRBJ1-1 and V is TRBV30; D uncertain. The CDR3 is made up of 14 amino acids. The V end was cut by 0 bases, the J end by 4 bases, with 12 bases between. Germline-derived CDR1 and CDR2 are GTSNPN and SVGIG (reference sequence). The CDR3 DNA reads TGTGCCTGGAGTGTACTGGGTTTAGGCACTGAAGCTTTCTTT. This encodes CAWSVLGLGTEAFF.

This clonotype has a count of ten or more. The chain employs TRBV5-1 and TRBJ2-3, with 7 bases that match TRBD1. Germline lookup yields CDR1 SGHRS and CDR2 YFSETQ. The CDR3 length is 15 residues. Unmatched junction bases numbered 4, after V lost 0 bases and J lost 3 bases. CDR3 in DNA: TGCGCCAGCAGCTTGGAAGACAGGGCAACAGATACGCAGTATTTT. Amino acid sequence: CASSLEDRATDTQYF.

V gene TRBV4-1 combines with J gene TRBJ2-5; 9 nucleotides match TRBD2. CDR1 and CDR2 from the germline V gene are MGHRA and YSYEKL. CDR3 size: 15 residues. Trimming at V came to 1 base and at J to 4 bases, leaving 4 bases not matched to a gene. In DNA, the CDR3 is TGCGCCAGCAGCCAAGGGGTAGCGGGAGCAGAGACCCAGTACTTC. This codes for CASSQGVAGAETQYF.

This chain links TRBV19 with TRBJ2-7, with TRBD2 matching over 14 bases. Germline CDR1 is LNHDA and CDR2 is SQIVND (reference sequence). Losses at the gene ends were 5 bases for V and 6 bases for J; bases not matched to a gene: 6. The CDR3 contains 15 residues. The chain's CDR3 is CASSPGLAGAGEQYF. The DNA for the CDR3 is TGTGCCAGTAGTCCGGGACTAGCGGGAGCGGGCGAGCAGTACTTC.

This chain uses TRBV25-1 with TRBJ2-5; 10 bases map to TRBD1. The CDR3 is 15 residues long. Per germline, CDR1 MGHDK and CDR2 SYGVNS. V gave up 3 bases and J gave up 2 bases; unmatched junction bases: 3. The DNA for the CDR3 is TGTGCCAGCAGTGAGGGACAGGGGCTTCAAGAGACCCAGTACTTC. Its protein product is CASSEGQGLQETQYF.

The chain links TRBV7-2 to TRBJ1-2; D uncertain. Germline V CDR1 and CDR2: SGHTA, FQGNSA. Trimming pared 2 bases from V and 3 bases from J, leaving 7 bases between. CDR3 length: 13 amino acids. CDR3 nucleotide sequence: TGTGCCAGCAGCTTAAGACGGGACTATGGCTACACCTTC. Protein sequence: CASSLRRDYGYTF.

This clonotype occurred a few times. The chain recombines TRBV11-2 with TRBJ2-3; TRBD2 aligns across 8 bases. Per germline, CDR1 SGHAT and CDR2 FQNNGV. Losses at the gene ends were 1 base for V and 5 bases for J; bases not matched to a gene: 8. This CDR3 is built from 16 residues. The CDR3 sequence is CASSLGSGGAKDTQYF. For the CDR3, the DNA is TGTGCCAGCAGCTTAGGATCGGGGGGGGCGAAAGATACGCAGTATTTT.

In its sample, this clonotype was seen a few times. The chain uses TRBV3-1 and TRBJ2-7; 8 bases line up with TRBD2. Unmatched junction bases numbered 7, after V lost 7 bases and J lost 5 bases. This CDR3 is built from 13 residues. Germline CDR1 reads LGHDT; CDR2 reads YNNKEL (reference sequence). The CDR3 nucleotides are TGTGCCAGCACACCGGGGGGGGAAAACGAGCAGTACTTC. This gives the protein CASTPGGENEQYF.

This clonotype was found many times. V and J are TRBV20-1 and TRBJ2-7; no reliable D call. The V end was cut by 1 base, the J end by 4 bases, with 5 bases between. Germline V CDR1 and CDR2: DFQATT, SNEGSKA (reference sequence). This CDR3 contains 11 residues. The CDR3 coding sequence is TGCAGTGCTAGAGGTTCTTACGAGCAGTACTTC. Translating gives CSARGSYEQYF.

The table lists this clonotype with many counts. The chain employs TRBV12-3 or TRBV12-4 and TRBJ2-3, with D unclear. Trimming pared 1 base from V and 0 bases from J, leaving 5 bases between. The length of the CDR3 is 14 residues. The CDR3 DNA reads TGTGCCAGCAGTTTAGAAGTTAGCACAGATACGCAGTATTTT. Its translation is CASSLEVSTDTQYF.